These 7 T cell receptor beta chains were sequenced from one sample in a study of blood T cell repertoires in COVID-19. Here immunoSEQ multiplex PCR was the method, and the copy in TCRdb shows in-frame clones only, minus some. The sample carries 100,000 or so clones, almost 80% recorded once. The sequencing sample was made of peripheral blood. Every receptor here comes from a man aged 60 to 75 with active or convalescent COVID-19.

The chain uses TRBV30 and TRBJ2-2; 12 bases fit TRBD2. The V gene end was trimmed by 4 bases and the J gene end by 8 bases; junction bases not matched to a gene: 5. The CDR3 sequence is 14 residues long. Germline CDR1 reads GTSNPN; CDR2 reads SVGIG (reference sequence). CDR3 in amino acids: CAWKLGLAGGELFF. The CDR3 nucleotides read TGTGCCTGGAAACTCGGACTAGCGGGGGGGGAGCTGTTTTTT.

This clone was seen ten or more times. The rearrangement links TRBV14 to TRBJ1-6; weak D call: TRBD1 (5 bases). CDR1 is SGHDN and CDR2 is FVKESK in the germline V gene. The CDR3 has 15 residues. Trimming cost V 0 bases and J 7 bases, with 10 bases left between them. The CDR3, as DNA: TGTGCCAGCAGCCAAGACAGGGTTGGGAATTCACCCCTCCACTTT. This codes for CASSQDRVGNSPLHF.

This sequence joins TRBV21-1 and TRBJ1-1; the table's D call, TRBD1, has no DNA check behind it. TRBV21-1 is designated a pseudogene. CDR3 size: 18 residues. The DNA for the CDR3 is TGTGCCAGCAGCGCCTGGCCCCGGACAGGGCTTGTGAACACTGAAGCTTTCTTT. Amino acids: CASSAWPRTGLVNTEAFF.

The gene calls are TRBV6-6 and TRBJ2-3; 7 bases are a match to TRBD2. The junction had 27 bases not matched to a gene; V was cut back by 5 bases and J by 7 bases. Germline CDR1 is MNHNY and CDR2 is SVGAGI (reference sequence). The CDR3 consists of 20 residues. CDR3 nucleotides: TGTGCCAGCAGTCCAAGGACTAGTAGCTTCACCACCTCTGCCCGATATACGCAGTATTTT. Protein product: CASSPRTSSFTTSARYTQYF.

This chain joins TRBV2 and TRBJ2-1; D is possibly TRBD1 (6 bases). Germline V gene data show CDR1 as SNHLY and CDR2 as FYNNEI. The CDR3 covers 13 residues. Trimming removed 4 bases at V and 6 bases at J, with 10 bases between. This CDR3 is CASSVLGGNEQFF. Here the CDR3 DNA reads TGTGCCAGCAGTGTCCTAGGGGGCAATGAGCAGTTCTTC.

This rearrangement joins TRBV10-3 to TRBJ2-4; TRBD2 matches at 8 bases. CDR3 length: 15 amino acids. Germline CDR1 is ENHRY and CDR2 is SYGVKD. Germline trimming cut 6 bases from V and 7 bases from J; bases unmatched to any gene: 11. Here the CDR3 reads CAISPGAGGDNIQYF. The CDR3 nucleotides are TGTGCCATCAGCCCTGGCGCGGGAGGAGACAACATTCAGTACTTC.

The J gene is TRBJ1-3, the V gene TRBV6-5, with a tentative D call TRBD1 (5 bases). V lost 10 bases to trimming and J lost 0 bases, with 10 bases between them. CDR1 and CDR2 (germline): MNHEY, SVGAGI. This CDR3 contains 13 residues. The CDR3 nucleotides are TGTGCCACCCAGGGCCCCTCTGGAAACACCATATATTTT. Translated: CATQGPSGNTIYF.